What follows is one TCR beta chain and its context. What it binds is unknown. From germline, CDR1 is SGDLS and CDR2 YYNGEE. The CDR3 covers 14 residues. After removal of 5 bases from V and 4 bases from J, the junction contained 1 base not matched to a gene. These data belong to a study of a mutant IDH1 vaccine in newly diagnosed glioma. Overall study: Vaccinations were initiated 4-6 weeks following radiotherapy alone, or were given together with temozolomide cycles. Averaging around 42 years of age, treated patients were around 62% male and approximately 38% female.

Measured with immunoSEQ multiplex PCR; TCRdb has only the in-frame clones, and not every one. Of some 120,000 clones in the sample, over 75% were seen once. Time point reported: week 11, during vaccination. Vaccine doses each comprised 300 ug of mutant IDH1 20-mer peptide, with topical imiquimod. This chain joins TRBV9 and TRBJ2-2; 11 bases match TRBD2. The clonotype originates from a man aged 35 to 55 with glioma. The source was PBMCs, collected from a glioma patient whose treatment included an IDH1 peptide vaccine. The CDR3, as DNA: TGTGCCAGCAGGACTAGCGGGGCCACCGGGGAGCTGTTTTTT. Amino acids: CASRTSGATGELFF.